This TCR beta chain was obtained from a study of control samples from healthy donors and cancer patients. The method was immunoSEQ multiplex PCR; TCRdb's version includes in-frame clones alone and lacks a portion of them. Among about 130,000 clones, 92% were seen once, and the ten largest hold 2.1%. Deletions cut 6 bases from V and 4 bases from J, with 19 bases between. CDR1 MDHEN and CDR2 SYDVKM come from the germline V gene. CDR3 length: 15 amino acids. The receptor comes from a woman aged 50 to 60 in good health. Sequencing was carried out using blood. The chain has TRBV28 and TRBJ2-7; a possible D gene is TRBD2 (5 bases). Here the CDR3 DNA reads TGTGCCAGCAGCCCGGACGGGGAATGGAGGTACGAGCAGTACTTC. Its translation: CASSPDGEWRYEQYF. Using reference TRBV28 and TRBJ2-7 for the parts outside the CDR3, the full variable domain is DVKVTQSSRYLVKRTGEKVFLECVQDMDHENMFWYRQDPGLGLRLIYFSYDVKMKEKGDIPEGYSVSREKKERFSLILESASTNQTSMYLCASSPDGEWRYEQYFGPGTRLTVT.